This entry is about one TCR beta chain. The CDR3 runs to 14 residues. Germline trimming cut 6 bases from V and 4 bases from J; bases unmatched to any gene: 5. Germline values: CDR1 WSHSY, CDR2 SAAADI. The source of the sample is a study of blood T cell repertoires in COVID-19. At the level of the study: Acute and convalescent COVID-19 specimens originated in the United States, Italy and Spain. Sources were T cells, B-cell-depleted T cells, or PBMCs; the material itself was cDNA or gDNA.

The repertoire was sequenced with immunoSEQ multiplex PCR; TCRdb's copy has only in-frame clones and lacks some. The sample consists of about 120,000 clones, 85% to 90% of them appearing once. The specimen sequenced was peripheral blood. The J gene is TRBJ2-5, the V gene TRBV10-2; 10 bases map to TRBD2. The clonotype comes from a man in his 70s with active or convalescent COVID-19. The DNA for the CDR3 is TGCGCCAGCAGCGGGCTAGCGGGAGTAGAGACCCAGTACTTC. This sequence encodes CASSGLAGVETQYF.